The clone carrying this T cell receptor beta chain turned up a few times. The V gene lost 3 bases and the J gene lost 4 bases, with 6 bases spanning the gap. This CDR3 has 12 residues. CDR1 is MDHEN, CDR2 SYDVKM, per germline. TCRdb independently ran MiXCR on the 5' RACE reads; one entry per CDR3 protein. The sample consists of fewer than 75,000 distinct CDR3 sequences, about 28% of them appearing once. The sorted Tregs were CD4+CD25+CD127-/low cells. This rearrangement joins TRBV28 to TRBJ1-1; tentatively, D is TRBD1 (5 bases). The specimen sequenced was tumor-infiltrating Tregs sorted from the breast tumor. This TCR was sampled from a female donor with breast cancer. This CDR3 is CASSFQGTEAFF. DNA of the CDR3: TGTGCCAGCAGTTTTCAGGGCACTGAAGCTTTCTTT. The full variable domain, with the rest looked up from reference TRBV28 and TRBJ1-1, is DVKVTQSSRYLVKRTGEKVFLECVQDMDHENMFWYRQDPGLGLRLIYFSYDVKMKEKGDIPEGYSVSREKKERFSLILESASTNQTSMYLCASSFQGTEAFFGQGTRLTVV.